The clone carrying this TCR beta chain was detected a few times. No antigen is known for it. The protocol was immunoSEQ multiplex PCR, while the TCRdb copy is restricted to in-frame clones and leaves out a portion. This repertoire shows more than 9,000 clones, more than 70% found once; its top ten account for under 9.5%. Before any sequencing was done, the ViraFEST assay used viral peptide pools to expand antigen-specific CD4+ T cells. Following a 10-day culture, CD4+ T cells were purified. Every participant took two doses of the BNT162b2 or mRNA-1273 vaccine. Vaccine recipients had no previous SARS-CoV-2 infection; their nucleocapsid antibodies were negative. The CDR3 is made up of 16 amino acids. Losses at the gene ends were 4 bases for V and 5 bases for J; bases not matched to a gene: 14. Germline V gives CDR1 SGDLS, CDR2 YYNGEE. This record belongs to a study of vaccination effects on CD4 cells after COVID-19. Across the whole study: Following the second dose by a median of 72 days, the post-vaccine samples were obtained. Study-level points and caveats: Early timepoints after infection were absent, and convalescent patients were few in the study. Whether induced by infection or by vaccine, clones showed marked clonal contraction late after vaccination.

The V and J genes are TRBV9 and TRBJ1-2, with 7 bases identical to TRBD1. The TCR was taken from a human donor who received a COVID-19 vaccine. The specimen was CD4+ T cells from PBMCs cultured with SARS-CoV-2 spike peptides, collected after COVID-19 vaccination. DNA for the CDR3: TGTGCCAGCAGCTCCAGGACAGGCGGGGGACTGTATGGCTACACCTTC. It is translated as CASSSRTGGGLYGYTF.